The sequence of this T cell receptor beta chain was determined in a study of CD8+CD57+ T cells in acquired aplastic anemia. Study-wide context: The DNA of sorted CD4+ and CD8+ cells averaged around 3.2 ug. General study results and limits: There were roughly 28 CD8+ CDR3 sequences that occurred in both patients and controls.

CD8+CD57+ cell expansion had been shown by flow cytometry in patients chosen for sequencing. Severe acquired aplastic anemia was the diagnosis recorded for all patients. Note on this clonotype: As yet, its antigen is unknown.

The V and J ends lost 3 bases and 11 bases, in that order; junction bases with no gene match: 9. CDR1 is LNHDA, CDR2 SQIVND, per germline (reference sequence). The CDR3 has 13 residues. CDR3 and TCR beta VDJ profiling relied on genomic DNA as the template. TCRdb re-derived calls from the reads in MiXCR, one entry per CDR3 protein. The table has over 150,000 distinct CDR3 sequences, about 50% seen once. This chain links TRBV19 with TRBJ1-1; 7 bases line up with TRBD1. The source material was sorted CD4+, CD8+, or CD8+CD57+ T cells (not recorded which) from PBMCs. This TCR came from a human donor with aplastic anemia. DNA of the CDR3: TGTGCCAGTAGTATTGGGGGGGGACAGACGGCTTTCTTT. It translates to CASSIGGGQTAFF.